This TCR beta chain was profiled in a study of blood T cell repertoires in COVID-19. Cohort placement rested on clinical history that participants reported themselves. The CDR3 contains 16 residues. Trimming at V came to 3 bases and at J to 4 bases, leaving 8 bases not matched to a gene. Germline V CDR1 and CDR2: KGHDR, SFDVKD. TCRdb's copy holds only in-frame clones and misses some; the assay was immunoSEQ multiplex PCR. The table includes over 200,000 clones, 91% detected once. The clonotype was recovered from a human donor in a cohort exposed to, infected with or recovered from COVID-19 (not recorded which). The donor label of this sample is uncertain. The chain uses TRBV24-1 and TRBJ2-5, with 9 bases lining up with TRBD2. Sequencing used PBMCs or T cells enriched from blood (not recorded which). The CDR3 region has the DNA TGTGCCACCAGTGATGAGGGCGGGGGGGGATTAGAGACCCAGTACTTC. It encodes CATSDEGGGGLETQYF.